These 26 T cell receptor beta chains were sequenced from one sample in a study of blood T cell repertoires in COVID-19. Repertoires were generated with immunoSEQ multiplex PCR, while TCRdb's copy carries only in-frame clones and drops some. The sample shows hundreds of thousands of clones, about 91% of them seen only once. The specimen was peripheral blood. Receptors were obtained from a woman in her 50s with COVID-19, enrolled during active disease.

The chain recombines TRBV13 with TRBJ1-1; 9 nucleotides line up with TRBD1. Looked up from germline, CDR1 is PRHDT and CDR2 is FYEKMQ (reference sequence). V trimming: 3 bases; J trimming: 5 bases; junction bases outside the gene matches: 4. The CDR3 has 14 residues. CDR3 nucleotides: TGTGCCAGCAGCTTCGACAGGGGGAGGACTGAAGCTTTCTTT. This translates into CASSFDRGRTEAFF.

In its sample, this clone was seen once. The chain links TRBV7-2 to TRBJ1-1; 7 positions agree with TRBD1. Losses at the gene ends were 5 bases for V and 0 bases for J; bases not matched to a gene: 3. CDR1 SGHTA and CDR2 FQGNSA come from the germline V gene. The CDR3 has 14 amino acids. DNA of the CDR3: TGTGCCAGCAGCCCAGGGGGAATGAACACTGAAGCTTTCTTT. This translates into CASSPGGMNTEAFF.

This sequence joins TRBV30 and TRBJ1-2; 7 positions match TRBD1. V dropped 8 bases and J dropped 7; count of bases not matched to a gene: 7. Per germline, CDR1 GTSNPN and CDR2 SVGIG (reference sequence). The CDR3 consists of 11 residues. The CDR3 DNA is TGTGCCGGAACTACAGGGGCTGGCTACACCTTC. Translated: CAGTTGAGYTF.

The gene calls are TRBV24-1 and TRBJ1-2; 9 bases line up with TRBD1. The length of the CDR3 is 15 residues. With V trimmed by 4 bases and J by 8 bases, 10 bases remained unmatched. CDR1 KGHDR and CDR2 SFDVKD come from the germline V gene. The CDR3 region is CATSEGTGNSLGYTF. Written as DNA, the CDR3 is TGTGCCACCAGTGAAGGGACAGGGAACTCTTTGGGCTACACCTTC.

This sequence joins TRBV9 and TRBJ1-1; no definite D call. The germline V and J ends were trimmed by 0 bases and 3 bases, with 9 bases remaining between them. The CDR3 length is 14 residues. Germline values: CDR1 SGDLS, CDR2 YYNGEE. The CDR3 sequence: CASSVAGQDTEAFF. CDR3 bases: TGTGCCAGCAGCGTAGCTGGGCAGGACACTGAAGCTTTCTTT.

This clone has only a few counts. The J gene is TRBJ2-7, the V gene TRBV27; possible D gene TRBD2, 7 bases. This CDR3 comprises 18 residues. Germline-derived CDR1 and CDR2 are MNHEY and SMNVEV (reference sequence). Trimming shortened V by 5 bases and J by 0 bases, and 23 bases separated the two germline ends. CDR3: CASSHHSGHRTSSYEQYF. In DNA, the CDR3 is TGTGCCAGCAGTCACCACTCGGGACACAGGACTAGCTCCTACGAGCAGTACTTC.

The sample holds one count of this clone. V gene TRBV6-5 combines with J gene TRBJ2-2; D is undetermined. V lost 0 bases and J 8 bases, leaving 13 bases between the germline ends. CDR3 size: 15 residues. Germline V gene sequence: CDR1 MNHEY, CDR2 SVGAGI. CDR3 in amino acids: CASSYSIAPGGELFF. CDR3 DNA: TGTGCCAGCAGTTACTCGATAGCCCCCGGAGGGGAGCTGTTTTTT.

This chain connects TRBV7-3 to TRBJ2-1; TRBD2 might be the D (6 bases). In germline, CDR1 is SGHTA, CDR2 FQGTGA. This CDR3 is built from 16 residues. V was pared by 5 bases and J by 5 bases, with 19 bases between. The CDR3 coding sequence is TGTGCCAGCAGCGTGTCTGCGGGACTTAAAAACAATGAGCAGTTCTTC. Its translation: CASSVSAGLKNNEQFF. Complete variable domain (other parts from reference TRBV7-3 and TRBJ2-1): GAGVSQTPSNKVTEKGKYVELRCDPISGHTALYWYRQSLGQGPEFLIYFQGTGAADDSGLPNDRFFAVRPEGSVSTLKIQRTERGDSAVYLCASSVSAGLKNNEQFFGPGTRLTVL.

The chain links TRBV7-9 to TRBJ2-2; 8 bases map to TRBD1. This CDR3 comprises 13 residues. Germline CDR1 SEHNR, CDR2 FQNEAQ (reference sequence). V lost 11 bases and J lost 5; bases outside the gene matches: 7. CDR3 in amino acids: CAPTGGWTGELFF. The CDR3 region has the DNA TGTGCCCCCACAGGGGGATGGACCGGGGAGCTGTTTTTT.

The rearrangement joins TRBV29-1 to TRBJ2-7; the match to TRBD2 covers 7 bases. Trimming removed 2 bases from V and 1 base from J; junction bases left unmatched: 11. Germline V lookup: CDR1 SQVTM, CDR2 ANQGSEA. The CDR3 extends over 16 amino acids. The CDR3 here is CSVEREEDGRSYEQYF. The CDR3 nucleotides are TGCAGCGTTGAACGGGAGGAGGACGGCCGGTCCTACGAGCAGTACTTC.

The V call is TRBV20-1, the J call TRBJ2-1, with D possibly TRBD2 on 6 matching bases. Germline CDR1 and CDR2: DFQATT and SNEGSKA (reference sequence). Trimming left V 6 bases short and J 10 bases short, with 13 bases between. There are 11 residues in the CDR3. CDR3 coding DNA: TGCAGTGCCCTTAGCGGAGGGGAGCAGTTCTTC. Translated: CSALSGGEQFF.

The J gene is TRBJ2-3, the V gene TRBV5-4; 9 positions match TRBD2. V gave up 10 bases and J gave up 6 bases; unmatched junction bases: 12. This CDR3 is built from 14 residues. Germline CDR1 and CDR2: SGHNT and YYREEE (reference sequence). CDR3 amino acids: CAFLGAGGPDTQYF. For the CDR3, the DNA is TGTGCCTTCCTTGGCGCGGGGGGGCCGGATACGCAGTATTTT.

The CDR3 region is CASSSKGTGGYWTEAFF. CDR3 DNA sequence: TGTGCCAGCAGTTCCAAAGGTACAGGGGGATACTGGACTGAAGCTTTCTTT. The V call is TRBV27, the J call TRBJ1-1; 8 nucleotides agree with TRBD1. The CDR3 sequence is 17 residues long. Germline CDR1 reads MNHEY; CDR2 reads SMNVEV (reference sequence). Trimming took 4 bases from V and 5 from J; bases not matched to a gene: 15.

CDR3 sequence (DNA): TGCAGCGTGTCATTGTTGGCTGGACAGGGGGCGCGGGGAGCTTTCTTT. Residues: CSVSLLAGQGARGAFF. The chain employs TRBV29-1 and TRBJ1-1; 11 nucleotides agree with TRBD1. Germline trimming cut 6 bases from V and 10 bases from J; bases unmatched to any gene: 19. The length of the CDR3 is 16 residues. Germline V gene data show CDR1 as SQVTM and CDR2 as ANQGSEA.

V usage is TRBV4-2 and J usage is TRBJ1-4; TRBD1 agrees at 7 bases. The CDR3 contains 16 residues. The germline gives CDR1 LGHNA, CDR2 YNFKEQ. After removal of 0 bases from V and 6 bases from J, the junction contained 7 bases not matched to a gene. CDR3 in amino acids: CASSQDRAGQYEKLFF. The CDR3 bases are TGTGCCAGCAGCCAAGATAGGGCGGGACAGTATGAAAAACTGTTTTTT.

This chain links TRBV2 with TRBJ1-2; perhaps TRBD1 as D (6 bases). From germline, CDR1 is SNHLY and CDR2 FYNNEI. Trimming took off 0 bases at V and 1 base at J, with 18 bases between the two ends. There are 18 residues in the CDR3. This CDR3 is CASSEAKVGQSVNYGYTF. In nucleotides, the CDR3 is TGTGCCAGCAGTGAAGCCAAGGTCGGACAGTCAGTTAACTATGGCTACACCTTC.

V and J are TRBV3-1 (or the pseudogene TRBV3-2) and TRBJ2-3, with 7 nucleotides matching TRBD1. CDR1 is LGHDT and CDR2 is YNNKEL in the germline V gene (reference sequence). The CDR3 sequence is 15 residues long. Losses at the gene ends were 4 bases for V and 7 bases for J; bases not matched to a gene: 11. The CDR3 reads CASSLGTERFHTQYF. CDR3 nucleotides: TGTGCCAGCAGCCTCGGGACAGAACGATTTCATACGCAGTATTTT.

The chain joins TRBV7-8 to TRBJ2-5, with TRBD1 as a possible D gene (7 bases). The germline V and J ends were trimmed by 6 bases and 7 bases, with 15 bases remaining between them. This CDR3 region has 13 residues. Germline V lookup: CDR1 SGHVS, CDR2 FQNEAQ. The CDR3 loop is CASSPQGGGTQYF. DNA for the CDR3: TGTGCCAGCAGTCCTCAGGGGGGCGGGACCCAGTACTTC.

This clone was counted once. The V and J genes are TRBV6-1 and TRBJ1-5, with 8 bases matching TRBD1. The CDR3 contains 15 residues. The trim removed 3 bases at V and 7 bases at J, leaving 8 bases unmatched. Germline assignment: CDR1 MNHNS and CDR2 SASEGT. The CDR3 sequence: CASSDPGQGRQPQHF. For the CDR3, the DNA is TGTGCCAGCAGTGACCCTGGACAGGGACGGCAGCCCCAGCATTTT.

The V call is TRBV9, the J call TRBJ2-2; TRBD2 aligns across 10 bases. V shed 3 bases and J 3 bases; nucleotides not matched to a gene: 11. This CDR3 has 18 amino acids. The germline gives CDR1 SGDLS, CDR2 YYNGEE. The CDR3 reads CASSGSAGGTLYTGELFF. The CDR3 nucleotides read TGTGCCAGCAGCGGATCAGCGGGGGGGACTTTATACACCGGGGAGCTGTTTTTT.

The V gene is TRBV5-5, the J gene TRBJ1-4, with D hard to call. Trimming removed 0 bases at V and 4 bases at J, with 13 bases between. The germline V gene has CDR1 SGHKS and CDR2 YYEKEE (reference sequence). The CDR3 is 16 residues long. CDR3 nucleotide sequence: TGTGCCAGCAGCTTGGCGAGGGCGGGGATTAATGAAAAACTGTTTTTT. It codes for CASSLARAGINEKLFF.

V usage is TRBV9 and J usage is TRBJ1-2, with D tentatively TRBD1 (6 bases). The ends were cut back, 3 bases at V and 3 bases at J, with 18 bases in the middle. The CDR3 extends over 16 amino acids. Germline V CDR1 and CDR2: SGDLS, YYNGEE. CDR3 nucleotide sequence: TGTGCCAGCAGCGCGGGGGGGCAGACTCCTTACTATGGCTACACCTTC. Translated: CASSAGGQTPYYGYTF.

This chain uses TRBV5-1 with TRBJ1-2; 12 bases match TRBD1. The germline V gene encodes CDR1 SGHRS and CDR2 YFSETQ. V lost 4 bases to trimming and J lost 2 bases; unmatched junction nucleotides: 12. This CDR3 region has 18 residues. The CDR3 region is CASSPGRDRGLENYGYTF. In nucleotides, the CDR3 is TGCGCCAGCAGCCCGGGACGGGACAGGGGGCTTGAGAACTATGGCTACACCTTC.

The gene calls are TRBV2 and TRBJ2-5; D remains ambiguous. Germline V lookup: CDR1 SNHLY, CDR2 FYNNEI. The length of the CDR3 is 12 residues. Trimming shortened V by 4 bases and J by 5 bases, and 8 bases separated the two germline ends. CDR3 sequence reads: CASSVARETQYF. The CDR3 nucleotides read TGTGCCAGCAGTGTGGCTCGTGAGACCCAGTACTTC.

This rearrangement joins TRBV29-1 to TRBJ2-5; TRBD1 aligns across 11 bases. Germline loops: CDR1 SQVTM, CDR2 ANQGSEA. CDR3 length: 17 residues. After removal of 0 bases from V and 5 bases from J, the junction contained 11 bases not matched to a gene. CDR3 sequence: CSVEDRGDRGEMETQYF. CDR3 nucleotides: TGCAGCGTTGAAGATCGTGGGGACAGGGGGGAAATGGAGACCCAGTACTTC.

V is TRBV5-6 and J is TRBJ1-6; the match to TRBD1 covers 7 bases. The CDR3 sequence is 15 residues long. The J segment lost 7 bases and the V segment lost 4 bases, leaving 8 bases of the junction unmatched. Germline assignment: CDR1 SGHDT and CDR2 YYEEEE. The CDR3 bases are TGTGCCAGCAGCCTCCACGACAGGGAAAATTCACCCCTCCACTTT. This translates into CASSLHDRENSPLHF.